This T cell receptor beta chain originates from a study of CD8 T cells in ankylosing spondylitis (dated by TCRdb to between 2016 and 2019). With regard to the full study: The study set out to find disease-linked TCR variants by profiling T cell receptor beta repertoires in ankylosing spondylitis patients and healthy donors. Peripheral blood was sampled, and synovial fluid was also collected from ankylosing spondylitis patients. In total, the full study cohort was made up of some 110 healthy donors and 20 to 25 ankylosing spondylitis patients.

The instrument given in TCRdb is Illumina HiSeq 2500. TCR beta libraries were prepared by quantitative 5'-RACE with molecular barcodes. On the study's bioinformatics: A new computational method based on a probabilistic model of VDJ rearrangement was used to identify disease-linked TCR variants. TCRdb redid the processing of the public reads, applying fastp at Q25 and MiXCR, and retained in-frame beta chains. CDR3 protein sequences are deduplicated, and each keeps its most common genes and DNA. The V and J calls shown here were made by TCRdb, not taken from the authors' results. This sample comprises about 130,000 distinct CDR3 sequences, 6.5% to 9% of them detected only once. Approximately 12% of the sample belongs to the ten largest clones. This clonotype was counted ten times or more. Its antigen is currently not known. Nothing much larger sits one base from this clone, and base qualities are not available.

What the research found in general, with its limitations: The disease-linked clones were reported as significantly enriched in matched synovial fluid samples from ankylosing spondylitis patients. A CD8+ phenotype was shown by the disease-linked clones, which were found at relatively low frequencies in peripheral blood. Some of the motif variants had been reported before in the synovial fluid and blood of reactive arthritis patients, a finding that suggests common disease-initiation mechanisms. Blood from ankylosing spondylitis patients appeared to be characterized by a TCR beta motif composed of under ten highly homologous amino acid variants.

CDR1 and CDR2 are read off the germline V gene as SGHTA and FQGTGA. The V and J ends are trimmed by 1 base and 1 base, leaving 8 bases between them. The CDR3 covers 15 residues, taking in both the cysteine and the phenylalanine. Left in the record is the CDR3 DNA by itself, 45 bases read in frame from the first base. The sequence derives from a male donor with ankylosing spondylitis or in good health (not recorded which). The chain is encoded by TRBV7-3 joined to TRBJ2-1, with TRBD2 tentatively as D gene (6 bases match). Material for sequencing was blood, either unsorted or a sorted T cell fraction (not recorded which). This receptor has the CDR3 CASSLMRGSYNEQFF. The DNA reads as follows: TGTGCCAGCAGCTTAATGCGGGGATCCTACAATGAGCAGTTCTTC.